The rows below give T cell receptor beta chains drawn from one sample of a study of blood T cells in healthy people across ages. TCRdb independently ran MiXCR on the 5' RACE reads; one entry per CDR3 protein. The table lists some 1.8 million distinct CDR3 sequences, more than 35% of them singletons. The sample comprised blood. These receptors were obtained from a human donor in good health. Each CDR3 is given with its conserved first and last residue. The order of the fields is J gene, clone size, D gene, V gene, CDR3 DNA, CDR3 protein. The D gene is left open where the match is weak. Not every row has a clone size; where given, it reads once, few, many or a size class.

J: TRBJ1-2; size: -; D: -; V: TRBV7-2; DNA: TGTGCCAGCAGCTTAGCTATTTCTGGTATTGGCTACACCTTC; CDR3: CASSLAISGIGYTF
J: TRBJ1-1; size: few; D: -; V: TRBV20-1; DNA: TGCAGTGCTGGAGGTGGTACTGAAGCTTTCTTT; CDR3: CSAGGGTEAFF
J: TRBJ2-2; size: -; D: TRBD1; V: TRBV6-5; DNA: TGTGCCAGCAGGCCACTTTCGGACAGGGTCACCGGGGAGCTGTTTTTT; CDR3: CASRPLSDRVTGELFF
J: TRBJ1-2; size: -; D: TRBD1; V: TRBV6-1; DNA: TGTGCCAGCAGGGTGGGACAGGGAGATGGCTACACCTTC; CDR3: CASRVGQGDGYTF
J: TRBJ1-2; size: -; D: TRBD1; V: TRBV2; DNA: TGTGCCAGCAGTTTGAGACAGGGGTTTGGCTACACCTTC; CDR3: CASSLRQGFGYTF
J: TRBJ2-3; size: once; D: -; V: TRBV10-3; DNA: TGTGCCACCGAGGCTAGCGTCACAGATACGCAGTATTTT; CDR3: CATEASVTDTQYF
J: TRBJ1-4; size: -; D: TRBD1; V: TRBV7-2; DNA: TGTGCCAGCAGCTTAGGAATCGGCAGGGGGCAGGCTGGTGAAAAACTGTTTTTT; CDR3: CASSLGIGRGQAGEKLFF
J: TRBJ1-6; size: -; D: -; V: TRBV2; DNA: TGTGCCAGCAGTGATAGAATCCTTAATTCACCCCTCCACTTT; CDR3: CASSDRILNSPLHF
J: TRBJ2-3; size: -; D: TRBD2; V: TRBV7-3; DNA: TGTGCCAGCAGCCGACTAGCGGGGGGTAGCACAGATACGCAGTATTTT; CDR3: CASSRLAGGSTDTQYF
J: TRBJ2-3; size: -; D: TRBD1; V: TRBV5-1; DNA: TGCGCCAGCAGCTTCGGGACAGACAGCACAGATACGCAGTATTTT; CDR3: CASSFGTDSTDTQYF
J: TRBJ1-1; size: -; D: TRBD1; V: TRBV19; DNA: TGTGCCAGTAAGATTGACAGGGACACTGAAGCTTTCTTT; CDR3: CASKIDRDTEAFF
J: TRBJ1-6; size: -; D: -; V: TRBV4-1; DNA: TGCGCCAGCAGCCAAGAGAGGTTAAGATCACCCCTCCACTTT; CDR3: CASSQERLRSPLHF
J: TRBJ2-7; size: few; D: -; V: TRBV3-1; DNA: TGTGCCAGCAGCCAATTAGATAGCGAGCAGTACTTC; CDR3: CASSQLDSEQYF
J: TRBJ2-3; size: -; D: -; V: TRBV7-8; DNA: TGTGCCAGCAGCTTATTGGGCTTCGCTCGGGCCACAGATACGCAGTATTTT; CDR3: CASSLLGFARATDTQYF
J: TRBJ1-2; size: few; D: -; V: TRBV6-5; DNA: TGTGCCAGCAGTTTCCAATTAGCGACAGTTAACAATGGCTACACCTTC; CDR3: CASSFQLATVNNGYTF
J: TRBJ2-3; size: -; D: TRBD2; V: TRBV20-1; DNA: TGCAGTGCTAGAAAGGGATCGGGGGGGCCAGCAGATACGCAGTATTTT; CDR3: CSARKGSGGPADTQYF
J: TRBJ2-6; size: -; D: -; V: TRBV9; DNA: TGTGCCAGCACCACAACAGGCTCTGGGGCCAACGTCCTGACTTTC; CDR3: CASTTTGSGANVLTF
J: TRBJ2-1; size: -; D: TRBD1; V: TRBV12-3/TRBV12-4; DNA: TGTGCCAGCAGTAGGGACAGGGGGCGGAATGAGCAGTTCTTC; CDR3: CASSRDRGRNEQFF
J: TRBJ2-3; size: -; D: -; V: TRBV4-3; DNA: TGCGCCAGCAGCCATCGACGGGATACGCAGTATTTT; CDR3: CASSHRRDTQYF
J: TRBJ2-5; size: -; D: -; V: TRBV2; DNA: TGTGCCAGCAGTGAAATAATGAGGCAAGAGACCCAGTACTTC; CDR3: CASSEIMRQETQYF
J: TRBJ2-6; size: -; D: TRBD1; V: TRBV30; DNA: TGTGCCTGGAGTCCGGGGACAGGCTCCTCTGGGGCCAACGTCCTGACTTTC; CDR3: CAWSPGTGSSGANVLTF
J: TRBJ2-3; size: -; D: TRBD1; V: TRBV4-2; DNA: TGTGCCAGCAGGATGCAGGGGGTAAAAGAAGATACGCAGTATTTT; CDR3: CASRMQGVKEDTQYF
J: TRBJ2-3; size: -; D: -; V: TRBV20-1; DNA: TGCAGTGCTAGCCTCGGCCGTCCCACAGATACGCAGTATTTT; CDR3: CSASLGRPTDTQYF
J: TRBJ2-5; size: -; D: -; V: TRBV29-1; DNA: TGCAGCGTTGTATCTCAAGGTGGCCAGTACTTC; CDR3: CSVVSQGGQYF
J: TRBJ1-6; size: -; D: -; V: TRBV10-3; DNA: TGTGCCATCAGGCCTAGCTCCTATAATTCACCCCTCCACTTT; CDR3: CAIRPSSYNSPLHF
J: TRBJ1-6; size: few; D: -; V: TRBV20-1; DNA: TGCAGTGCTAGTCTCTCTATGGGGTCACCCCTCCACTTT; CDR3: CSASLSMGSPLHF
J: TRBJ1-3; size: -; D: -; V: TRBV28; DNA: TGTGCCAGCAGCCTCACAGGTAGCTCTGGAAACACCTTATATTTT; CDR3: CASSLTGSSGNTLYF
J: TRBJ1-2; size: -; D: -; V: TRBV6-6; DNA: TGTGCCAGCAGTTACCTTAACCCTACAGGGTATGATGGCTACACCTTC; CDR3: CASSYLNPTGYDGYTF
J: TRBJ2-5; size: few; D: -; V: TRBV9; DNA: TGTGCCAGCAGCGTAGGTGAGGAGGAGACCCAGTACTTC; CDR3: CASSVGEEETQYF
J: TRBJ2-7; size: -; D: -; V: TRBV6-6; DNA: TGTGCCAGCAGTTACTCGATTGAAAGCTACGAGCAGTACTTC; CDR3: CASSYSIESYEQYF
J: TRBJ2-3; size: -; D: -; V: TRBV7-9; DNA: TGTGCCAGCAGCTTAGAGAGGGCAGGGGGCACAGATACGCAGTATTTT; CDR3: CASSLERAGGTDTQYF
J: TRBJ2-7; size: few; D: TRBD1; V: TRBV29-1; DNA: TGCAGCGTTAAGAGACAGGGGGCCTACGAGCAGTACTTC; CDR3: CSVKRQGAYEQYF
J: TRBJ2-3; size: many; D: TRBD2; V: TRBV29-1; DNA: TGCAGCGCCAGAGGGACTAGCGGGGGTGGAGCAGATACGCAGTATTTT; CDR3: CSARGTSGGGADTQYF
J: TRBJ2-3; size: few; D: TRBD1; V: TRBV28; DNA: TGTGCCAGTCGGACAGGGGGCTTCGATACGCAGTATTTT; CDR3: CASRTGGFDTQYF
J: TRBJ1-5; size: few; D: -; V: TRBV10-3; DNA: TGTGCCACGACAGGTTCAATAGATCAGCCCCAGCATTTT; CDR3: CATTGSIDQPQHF
J: TRBJ1-1; size: -; D: -; V: TRBV29-1; DNA: TGCAGCGCCGCCGACCCCGGGGAAGCTTTCTTT; CDR3: CSAADPGEAFF
J: TRBJ2-7; size: -; D: -; V: TRBV5-1; DNA: TGCGCCAGCAGCGGGGACATCATAGGCTACGAGCAGTACTTC; CDR3: CASSGDIIGYEQYF
J: TRBJ1-4; size: -; D: -; V: TRBV27; DNA: TGTGCCAGCAGACCCCTCGGGACAACGAGAGAAAAACTGTTTTTT; CDR3: CASRPLGTTREKLFF
J: TRBJ2-7; size: -; D: -; V: TRBV19; DNA: TGTGCCAGTAGTACCCAGGACAGCCGCTACGAGCAGTACTTC; CDR3: CASSTQDSRYEQYF
J: TRBJ1-5; size: few; D: -; V: TRBV6-5; DNA: TGTGCCAGCAGTTACTACGGAATCGGAAATCAGCCCCAGCATTTT; CDR3: CASSYYGIGNQPQHF